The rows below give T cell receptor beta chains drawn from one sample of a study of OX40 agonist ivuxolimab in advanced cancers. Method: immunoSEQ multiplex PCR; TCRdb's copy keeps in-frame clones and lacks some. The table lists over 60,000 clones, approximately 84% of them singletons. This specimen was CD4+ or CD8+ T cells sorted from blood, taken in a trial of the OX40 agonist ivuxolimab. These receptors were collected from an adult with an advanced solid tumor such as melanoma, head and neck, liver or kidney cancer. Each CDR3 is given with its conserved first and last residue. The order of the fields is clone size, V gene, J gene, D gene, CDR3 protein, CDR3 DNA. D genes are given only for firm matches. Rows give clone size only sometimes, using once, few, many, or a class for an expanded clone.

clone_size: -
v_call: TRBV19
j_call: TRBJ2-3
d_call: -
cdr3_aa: CASTQRITDTQYF
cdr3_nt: TGTGCCAGTACTCAACGGATCACAGATACGCAGTATTTT

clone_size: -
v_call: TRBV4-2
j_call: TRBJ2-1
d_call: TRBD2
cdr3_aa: CASSQGGGAYNEQFF
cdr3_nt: TGTGCCAGCAGCCAAGGCGGGGGGGCCTACAATGAGCAGTTCTTC

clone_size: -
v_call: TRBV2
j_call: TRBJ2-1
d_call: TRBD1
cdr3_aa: CASRTGQARGNEQFF
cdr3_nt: TGTGCCAGCAGGACGGGACAGGCCCGGGGGAATGAGCAGTTCTTC

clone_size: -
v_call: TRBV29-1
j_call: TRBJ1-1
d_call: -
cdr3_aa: CSVEASDTEAFF
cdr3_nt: TGCAGCGTTGAAGCGTCGGACACTGAAGCTTTCTTT

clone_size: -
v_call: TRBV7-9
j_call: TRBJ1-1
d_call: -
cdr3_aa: CASSSRGPGQKNTEAFF
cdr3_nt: TGTGCCAGCAGCTCTAGAGGGCCGGGACAAAAGAACACTGAAGCTTTCTTT

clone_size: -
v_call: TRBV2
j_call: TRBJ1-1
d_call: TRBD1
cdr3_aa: CASSAGTGTTEAFF
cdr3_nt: TGTGCCAGCAGCGCCGGGACAGGGACGACTGAAGCTTTCTTT

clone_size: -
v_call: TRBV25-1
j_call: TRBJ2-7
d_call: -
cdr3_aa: CASSEPGLYEQYF
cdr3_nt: TGTGCCAGCAGTGAGCCTGGGCTATACGAGCAGTACTTC

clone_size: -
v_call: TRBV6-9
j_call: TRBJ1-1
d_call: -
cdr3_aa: CASKRDLEAFF
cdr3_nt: TGTGCCAGCAAGAGAGATCTTGAAGCTTTCTTT

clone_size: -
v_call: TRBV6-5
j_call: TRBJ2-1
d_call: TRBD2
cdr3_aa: CASSQRTSENEQFF
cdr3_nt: TGTGCCAGCAGTCAGCGGACTAGCGAAAATGAGCAGTTCTTC

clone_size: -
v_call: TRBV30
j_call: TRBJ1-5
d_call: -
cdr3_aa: CAWSAQQAVNQPQHF
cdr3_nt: TGTGCCTGGAGCGCCCAACAAGCCGTTAATCAGCCCCAGCATTTT

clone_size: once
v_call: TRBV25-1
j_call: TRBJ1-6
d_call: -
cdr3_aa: CASSEGAGASSPLHF
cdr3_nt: TGTGCCAGCAGTGAAGGGGCAGGGGCATCCTCACCCCTCCACTTT

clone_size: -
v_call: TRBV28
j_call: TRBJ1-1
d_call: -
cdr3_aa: CASSRPPQGGGKNTEAFF
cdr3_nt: TGTGCCAGCAGCCGACCCCCCCAGGGTGGGGGTAAGAACACTGAAGCTTTCTTT

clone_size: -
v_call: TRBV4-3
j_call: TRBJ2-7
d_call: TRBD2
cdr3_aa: CASSQMTSGGNEQYF
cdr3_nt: TGCGCCAGCAGCCAAATGACTAGCGGGGGAAACGAGCAGTACTTC

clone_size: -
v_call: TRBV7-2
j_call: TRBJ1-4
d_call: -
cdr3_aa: CASSLSNEKLFF
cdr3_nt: TGTGCCAGCAGCTTAAGTAATGAAAAACTGTTTTTT

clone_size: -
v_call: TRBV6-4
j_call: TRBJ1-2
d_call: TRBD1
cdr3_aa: CASRPGTGGKADGYTF
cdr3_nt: TGTGCCAGCAGACCCGGGACAGGGGGCAAGGCCGACGGCTACACCTTC

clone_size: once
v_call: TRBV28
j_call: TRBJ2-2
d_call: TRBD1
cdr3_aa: CASSQDRGPGELFF
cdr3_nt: TGTGCCAGCAGTCAGGACAGGGGCCCCGGGGAGCTGTTTTTT

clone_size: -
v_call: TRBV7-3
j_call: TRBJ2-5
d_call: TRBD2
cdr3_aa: CASSLLAGEGTQYF
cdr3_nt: TGTGCCAGCAGCTTACTAGCGGGGGAGGGGACCCAGTACTTC

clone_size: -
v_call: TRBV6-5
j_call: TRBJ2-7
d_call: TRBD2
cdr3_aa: CATRRGRTSDEQYF
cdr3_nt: TGTGCCACCCGAAGAGGACGGACTAGCGACGAGCAGTACTTC

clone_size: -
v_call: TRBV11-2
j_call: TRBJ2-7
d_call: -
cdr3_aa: CASSLAIEGWGEQYF
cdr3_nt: TGTGCCAGCAGCTTAGCGATCGAGGGTTGGGGCGAGCAGTACTTC

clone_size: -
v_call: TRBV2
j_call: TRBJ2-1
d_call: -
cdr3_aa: CASTLDRYNEQFF
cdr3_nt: TGTGCCAGCACCTTAGACAGATACAATGAGCAGTTCTTC

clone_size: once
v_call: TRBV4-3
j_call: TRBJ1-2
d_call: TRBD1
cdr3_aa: CASSAQTGGDYGYTF
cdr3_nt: TGCGCCAGCAGCGCTCAGACAGGGGGCGACTATGGCTACACCTTC

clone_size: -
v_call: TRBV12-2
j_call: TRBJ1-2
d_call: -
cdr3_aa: CASRLKRNCPGDYGYTF
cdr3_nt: TGTGCAAGTCGCTTAAAACGGAATTGCCCTGGGGACTATGGCTACACCTTC

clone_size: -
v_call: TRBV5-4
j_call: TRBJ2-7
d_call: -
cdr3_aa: CASSSGQWGLGYEQYF
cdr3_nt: TGTGCCAGCAGCTCCGGACAGTGGGGGTTAGGGTACGAGCAGTACTTC

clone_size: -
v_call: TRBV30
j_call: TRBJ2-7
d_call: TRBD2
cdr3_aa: CAWSLEGLAGASFPYEQYF
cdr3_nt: TGTGCCTGGAGTCTCGAGGGACTAGCGGGAGCGTCCTTCCCCTACGAGCAGTACTTC

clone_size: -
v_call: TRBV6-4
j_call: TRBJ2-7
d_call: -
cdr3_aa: CASSERGGIRQYF
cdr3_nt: TGTGCCAGCAGTGAACGAGGGGGAATACGGCAGTACTTC

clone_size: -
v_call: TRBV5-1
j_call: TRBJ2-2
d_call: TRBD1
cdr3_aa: CASSPDRGSSGELFF
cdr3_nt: TGCGCCAGCAGCCCGGACAGGGGGAGTTCCGGGGAGCTGTTTTTT

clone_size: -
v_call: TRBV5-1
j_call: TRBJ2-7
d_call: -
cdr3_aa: CASSPDRGEQYF
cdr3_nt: TGCGCCAGCAGCCCGGATCGTGGGGAGCAGTACTTC

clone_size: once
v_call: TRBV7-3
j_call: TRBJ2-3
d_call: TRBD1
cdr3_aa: CASSLTGGTDTQYF
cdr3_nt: TGTGCCAGCAGCTTGACAGGGGGCACAGATACGCAGTATTTT

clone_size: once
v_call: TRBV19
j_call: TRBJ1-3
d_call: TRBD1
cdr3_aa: CASSSGGRDALRTIYF
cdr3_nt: TGTGCCAGTAGTTCAGGGGGCAGGGACGCTCTCCGGACCATATATTTT

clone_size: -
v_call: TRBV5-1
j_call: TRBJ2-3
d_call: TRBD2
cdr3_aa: CASSSGLAGGGDTQYF
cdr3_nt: TGCGCCAGCAGCTCGGGACTAGCGGGAGGGGGAGATACGCAGTATTTT

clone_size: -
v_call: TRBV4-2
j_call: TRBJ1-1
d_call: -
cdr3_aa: CASRPAGQNTEAFF
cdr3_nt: TGTGCCAGCAGACCAGCAGGGCAGAACACTGAAGCTTTCTTT

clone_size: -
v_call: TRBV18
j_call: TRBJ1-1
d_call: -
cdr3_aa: CASSPPGHQNTEAFF
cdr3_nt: TGTGCCAGCTCACCCCCGGGACACCAGAACACTGAAGCTTTCTTT

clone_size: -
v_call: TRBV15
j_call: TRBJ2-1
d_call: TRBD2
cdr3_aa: CATSRGSVGGNNEQFF
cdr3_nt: TGTGCCACCAGCAGGGGCTCCGTGGGGGGGAACAATGAGCAGTTCTTC